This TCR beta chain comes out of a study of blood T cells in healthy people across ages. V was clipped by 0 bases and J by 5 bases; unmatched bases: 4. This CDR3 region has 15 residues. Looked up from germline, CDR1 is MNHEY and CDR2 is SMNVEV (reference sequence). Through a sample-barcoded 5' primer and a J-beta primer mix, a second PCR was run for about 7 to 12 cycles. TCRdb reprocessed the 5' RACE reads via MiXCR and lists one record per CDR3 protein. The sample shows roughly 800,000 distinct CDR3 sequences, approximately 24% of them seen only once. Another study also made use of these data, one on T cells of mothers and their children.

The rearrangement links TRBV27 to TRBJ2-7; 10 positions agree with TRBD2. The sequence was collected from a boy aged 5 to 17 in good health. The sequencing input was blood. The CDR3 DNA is TGTGCCAGCAGTTTATCGTCTAGCGGGAGTAACGAGCAGTACTTC. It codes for CASSLSSSGSNEQYF.